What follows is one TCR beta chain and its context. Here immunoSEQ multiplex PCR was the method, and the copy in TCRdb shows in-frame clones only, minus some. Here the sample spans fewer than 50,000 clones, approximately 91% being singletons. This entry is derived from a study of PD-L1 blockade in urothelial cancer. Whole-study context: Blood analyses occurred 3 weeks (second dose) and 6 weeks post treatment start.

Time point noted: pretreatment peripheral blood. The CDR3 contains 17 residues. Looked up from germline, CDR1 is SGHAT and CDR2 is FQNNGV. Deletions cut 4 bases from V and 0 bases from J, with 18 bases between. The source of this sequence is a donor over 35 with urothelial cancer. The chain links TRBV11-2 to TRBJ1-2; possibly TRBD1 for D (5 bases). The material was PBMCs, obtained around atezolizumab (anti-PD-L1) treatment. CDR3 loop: CASSWRGASPANYGYTF. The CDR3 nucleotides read TGTGCCAGCAGCTGGCGCGGGGCCAGCCCGGCTAACTATGGCTACACCTTC.